The 5 T cell receptor beta chains given below trace back to one sample, sequenced in a study of T cells in Graves' hyperthyroidism and ophthalmopathy. What was amplified from RNA transcripts were TCR beta CDR3 regions. First-round RT-PCR with HTBI primers amplified the TCR CDR3 region. TCRdb re-called the multiplex PCR reads with MiXCR, one entry per CDR3 protein. The sample gives around 250,000 distinct CDR3 sequences, about 14% of which show up once; less than 15% is in the top ten. Material: blood. The receptor set was obtained from a woman in her thirties or forties with Graves' hyperthyroidism that later progressed to Graves' ophthalmopathy.

Ten or more counts support this clonotype. The chain uses TRBV6-1 and TRBJ1-6; 7 nucleotides match TRBD1. Germline V CDR1 and CDR2: MNHNS, SASEGT. This CDR3 contains 15 residues. Losses at the gene ends were 5 bases for V and 7 bases for J; bases not matched to a gene: 8. DNA of the CDR3: TGTGCCAGCAGTTCAAGGGGGCGAACCAATTCACCCCTCCACTTT. Its protein is CASSSRGRTNSPLHF.

This clonotype was seen repeatedly, ten times or more. This chain connects TRBV6-6 to TRBJ2-7; no definite D call. The CDR3 totals 15 residues. Between the trimmed V and J ends, which lost 2 bases and 2 bases, there was a span of 13 bases. Germline V lookup: CDR1 MNHNY, CDR2 SVGAGI (reference sequence). CDR3 residues: CASSYGWQRAYEQYF. CDR3 bases: TGTGCCAGCAGTTACGGTTGGCAGAGAGCCTACGAGCAGTACTTC.

Ten or more counts support this clonotype. The rearrangement joins TRBV6-1 to TRBJ1-6; D is unclear. Trimming left V 7 bases short and J 10 bases short, with 11 bases between. In germline, CDR1 is MNHNS, CDR2 SASEGT. The CDR3 runs to 12 residues. The CDR3 DNA follows: TGTGCCAGCACGGGTCCCGGGTCACCCCTCCACTTT. This gives the protein CASTGPGSPLHF.

This clonotype was seen repeatedly, ten times or more. The chain is built from TRBV19 and TRBJ2-7; TRBD1 matches 10 bases. This CDR3 comprises 14 residues. Per germline, CDR1 LNHDA and CDR2 SQIVND (reference sequence). The ends lost 4 bases at V and 7 bases at J; junction bases unmatched: 7. CDR3 DNA sequence: TGTGCCAGTAGTAAGGCCGGGACAGGGGAAGAGCAGTACTTC. Its protein product is CASSKAGTGEEQYF.

Regarding this clonotype: A clone one base away is much larger, so this may be a read error. The J gene is TRBJ2-7, the V gene TRBV27; D not resolved. Trimming shortened V by 0 bases and J by 2 bases, and 5 bases separated the two germline ends. Looked up from germline, CDR1 is MNHEY and CDR2 is SMNVEV (reference sequence). The CDR3 loop spans 13 amino acids. The CDR3 nucleotides are TGTGCCAGCAGTTTATCGTACACCTACGAGCAGTACTTC. This sequence encodes CASSLSYTYEQYF.